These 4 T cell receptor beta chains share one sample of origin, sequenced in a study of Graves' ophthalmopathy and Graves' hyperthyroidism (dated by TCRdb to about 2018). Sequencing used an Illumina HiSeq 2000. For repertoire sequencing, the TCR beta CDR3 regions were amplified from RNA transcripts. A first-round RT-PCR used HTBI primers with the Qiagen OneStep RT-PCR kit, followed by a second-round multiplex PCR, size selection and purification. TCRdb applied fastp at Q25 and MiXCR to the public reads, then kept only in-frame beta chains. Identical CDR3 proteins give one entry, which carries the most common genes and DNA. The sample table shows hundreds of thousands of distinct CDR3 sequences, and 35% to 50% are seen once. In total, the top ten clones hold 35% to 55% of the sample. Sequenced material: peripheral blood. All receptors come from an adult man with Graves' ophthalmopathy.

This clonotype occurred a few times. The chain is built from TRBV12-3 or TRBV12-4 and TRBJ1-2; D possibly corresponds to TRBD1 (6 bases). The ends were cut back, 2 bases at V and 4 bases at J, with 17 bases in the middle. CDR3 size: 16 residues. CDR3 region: CASSLSAGAVAYGYTF. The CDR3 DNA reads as TGTGCCAGCAGTTTATCCGCGGGGGCGGTCGCCTATGGCTACACCTTC.

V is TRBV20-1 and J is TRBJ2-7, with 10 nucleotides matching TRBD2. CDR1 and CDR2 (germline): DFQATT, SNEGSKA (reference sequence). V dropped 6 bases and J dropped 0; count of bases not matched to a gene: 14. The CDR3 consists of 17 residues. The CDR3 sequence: CSALIFRTSGSSYEQYF. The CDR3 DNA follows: TGCAGTGCCCTAATTTTTCGGACTAGCGGCTCCTCCTACGAGCAGTACTTC.

The CDR3: CASSEWTAVNTEAFF. DNA of the CDR3: TGTGCCAGCAGTGAGTGGACAGCGGTGAACACTGAAGCTTTCTTT. This sequence joins TRBV2 and TRBJ1-1; possibly TRBD1 for D (6 bases). The germline V gene has CDR1 SNHLY and CDR2 FYNNEI. The CDR3 loop spans 15 amino acids. Trimming removed 3 bases at V and 0 bases at J, with 11 bases between.

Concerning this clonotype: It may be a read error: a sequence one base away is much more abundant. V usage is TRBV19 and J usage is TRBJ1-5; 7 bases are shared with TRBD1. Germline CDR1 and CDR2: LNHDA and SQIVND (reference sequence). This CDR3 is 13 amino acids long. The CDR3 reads CASGGQINQSQHF. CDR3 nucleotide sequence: TGTGCCAGTGGGGGACAGATTAATCAGTCCCAGCATTTT. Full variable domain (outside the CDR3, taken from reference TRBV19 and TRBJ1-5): DGGITQSPKYLFRKEGQNVTLSCEQNLNHDAMYWYRQDPGQGLRLIYYSQIVNDFQKGDIAEGYSVSREKKESFPLTVTSAQKNPTAFYLCASGGQINQSQHFGDGTRLSIL.